The 8 T cell receptor beta chains in this list originate from one sample, sequenced in a study of human versus mouse CDR3 diversity and MHC coevolution. The table came from immunoSEQ multiplex PCR; TCRdb's copy has only in-frame clones and leaves some out. The sample lists tens of thousands of clones, just under 95% seen once, with 1.2% to 1.5% in the top ten. The sample consisted of naive CD4+ T cells from blood. The subset denotes: CD45RO-negative CD62L-positive naive CD4 T cells. Receptors originate from a person between 25 and 70 years old in good health.

The genes are TRBV7-6 and TRBJ2-7; 9 bases align to TRBD1. J gave up 5 bases and V 1 base, and 9 bases lay outside the gene matches. The CDR3 runs to 16 residues. Germline CDR1 reads SGHVS; CDR2 reads FNYEAQ. The CDR3 DNA sequence: TGTGCCAGCAGCTTAGGGTGGGACAGGGAGATCCACGAGCAGTACTTC. This encodes CASSLGWDREIHEQYF.

This clone has just one count. The V call is TRBV9, the J call TRBJ2-7, with TRBD1 matching over 7 bases. The V gene end was trimmed by 4 bases and the J gene end by 5 bases; junction bases not matched to a gene: 12. The CDR3 runs 15 residues. Germline V lookup: CDR1 SGDLS, CDR2 YYNGEE. CDR3 bases: TGTGCCAGCAGCCCGCAAGGGACAGTTCACAACGAGCAGTACTTC. Translation: CASSPQGTVHNEQYF.

V gene TRBV15 combines with J gene TRBJ2-7; 7 positions match TRBD1. CDR1 LNHNV and CDR2 YYDKDF come from the germline V gene (reference sequence). The CDR3 runs to 15 residues. The J segment lost 2 bases and the V segment lost 2 bases, leaving 6 bases of the junction unmatched. The CDR3 protein is CATSRFRQGPYEQYF. CDR3 DNA: TGTGCCACCAGCAGATTCCGACAGGGCCCCTACGAGCAGTACTTC.

The count of this clone is one. V usage is TRBV2 and J usage is TRBJ1-6, with D perhaps TRBD1 (5 bases). In germline, CDR1 is SNHLY, CDR2 FYNNEI. V was cut by 7 bases and J by 8 bases, with 15 bases left in between. The CDR3 has 14 amino acids. CDR3 region: CASKFRDADSPLHF. The CDR3 DNA sequence: TGTGCCAGCAAGTTCAGGGATGCCGATTCACCCCTCCACTTT.

This chain uses TRBV6-6 with TRBJ1-5; no firm D call. The germline V gene encodes CDR1 MNHNY and CDR2 SVGAGI (reference sequence). The CDR3 totals 14 residues. Trimming cost V 0 bases and J 4 bases, with 7 bases left between them. The CDR3 region has the DNA TGTGCCAGCAGTTACTCGAGCACTAATCAGCCCCAGCATTTT. This encodes CASSYSSTNQPQHF.

The gene calls are TRBV9 and TRBJ2-1; 10 bases match TRBD2. The CDR3 loop spans 17 amino acids. The J segment lost 10 bases and the V segment lost 4 bases, leaving 17 bases of the junction unmatched. Germline CDR1 is SGDLS and CDR2 is YYNGEE. CDR3 protein: CASSPALRASGSGEQFF. The CDR3 DNA follows: TGTGCCAGCAGCCCCGCCCTTAGGGCTAGCGGGAGTGGGGAGCAGTTCTTC.

This sequence joins TRBV7-8 and TRBJ2-7; 8 nucleotides line up with TRBD2. J lost 3 bases, V lost 3 bases, and 4 bases had no gene match. Germline CDR1 reads SGHVS; CDR2 reads FQNEAQ. This CDR3 region has 14 residues. The CDR3 protein is CASSLASGYYEQYF. In DNA form, the CDR3 reads TGTGCCAGCAGCTTGGCTAGCGGGTACTACGAGCAGTACTTC.

Written as DNA, the CDR3 is TGTGCCAGCAGTGATCCAGGGACCTACGAGCAGTACTTC. Translation gives CASSDPGTYEQYF. The gene calls are TRBV2 and TRBJ2-7; D perhaps matches TRBD1 (5 bases). V was clipped by 3 bases and J by 2 bases, with 8 bases between them. The CDR3 is 13 amino acids. Germline CDR1 reads SNHLY; CDR2 reads FYNNEI.